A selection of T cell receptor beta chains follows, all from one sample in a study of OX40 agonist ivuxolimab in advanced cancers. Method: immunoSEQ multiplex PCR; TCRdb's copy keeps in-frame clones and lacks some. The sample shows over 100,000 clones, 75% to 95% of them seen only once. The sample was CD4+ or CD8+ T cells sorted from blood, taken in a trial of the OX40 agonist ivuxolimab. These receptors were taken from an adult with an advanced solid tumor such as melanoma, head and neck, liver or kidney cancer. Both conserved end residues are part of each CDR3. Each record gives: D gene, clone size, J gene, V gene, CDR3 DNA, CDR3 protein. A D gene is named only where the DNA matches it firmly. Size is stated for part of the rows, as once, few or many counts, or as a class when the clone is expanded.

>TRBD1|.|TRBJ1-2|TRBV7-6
TGTGCCAGCAGCTCGGGACAGGGGACTGGAAACTATGGCTACACCTTC
CASSSGQGTGNYGYTF
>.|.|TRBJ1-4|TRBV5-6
TGTGCCAGCAGCTTAGGGGCCGAAAAACTGTTTTTT
CASSLGAEKLFF
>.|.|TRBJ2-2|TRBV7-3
TGTGCCAGCAGCTTAAACGGACCACCCGGGGAGCTGTTTTTT
CASSLNGPPGELFF
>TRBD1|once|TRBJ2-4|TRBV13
TGTGCCAGCAGCTTAGGCTCAGGGGGCAGGATAAACATTCAGTACTTC
CASSLGSGGRINIQYF
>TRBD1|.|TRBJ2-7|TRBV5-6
TGTGCCAGCAGCCCATTGGGACAGGACTCCTACGAGCAGTACTTC
CASSPLGQDSYEQYF
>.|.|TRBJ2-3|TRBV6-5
TGTGCCAGCGGGGGGACGTCAGATACGCAGTATTTT
CASGGTSDTQYF
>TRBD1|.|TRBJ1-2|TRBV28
TGTGCCAGCAGCCCTCGGCTGGACAGGGCGGGCTACACCTTC
CASSPRLDRAGYTF
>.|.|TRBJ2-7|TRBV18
TGTGCCAGCTCATCAACCGGGGCCCAGGGGCTCGAGCAGTACTTC
CASSSTGAQGLEQYF
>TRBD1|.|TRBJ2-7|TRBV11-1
TGTGCCAGCAGCCAACGTCCGGGACAGCGCTCCTACGAGCAGTACTTC
CASSQRPGQRSYEQYF
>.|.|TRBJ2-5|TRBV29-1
TGCAGCGTCCAGAGCTATCTCGCGGAGGGGGAGACCCAGTACTTC
CSVQSYLAEGETQYF
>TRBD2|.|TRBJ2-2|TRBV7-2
TGTGCCAGCAGCCCCCCCAGCGGGAGGAACACCGGGGAGCTGTTTTTT
CASSPPSGRNTGELFF
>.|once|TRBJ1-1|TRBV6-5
TGTGCCAGCAGTAGTAGGGGACGAGGCACTGAAGCTTTCTTT
CASSSRGRGTEAFF
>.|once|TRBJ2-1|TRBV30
TGTGCCTGGAGTCCTGATAATGGGGGGAATGAGCAGTTCTTC
CAWSPDNGGNEQFF
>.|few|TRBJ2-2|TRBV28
TGTGCCAGCACCGTAGGGAAGGCCGGGGAGCTGTTTTTT
CASTVGKAGELFF
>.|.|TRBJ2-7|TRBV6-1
TGTGCCACCACACTATCCTACGAGCAGTACTTC
CATTLSYEQYF
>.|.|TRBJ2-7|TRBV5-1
TGCGCCAGCAGCTTCGGGAGCAGCTCCTACGAGCAGTACTTC
CASSFGSSSYEQYF
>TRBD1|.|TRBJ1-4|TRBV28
TGTGCCAGCAGTTTTGAGGTCGGACAGGGAAAACTCTTAAAACTGTTTTTT
CASSFEVGQGKLLKLFF
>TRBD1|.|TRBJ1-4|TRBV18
TGTGCCAGCTCACGTTCCGGGACAGGTGATGAAAAACTGTTTTTT
CASSRSGTGDEKLFF
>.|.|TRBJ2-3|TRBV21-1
TGTGCCAGCAGCAAAGCTCTGAGCGGGAGTACAGATACGCAGTATTTT
CASSKALSGSTDTQYF
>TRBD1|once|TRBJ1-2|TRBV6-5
TGTGCCAGCAGTTACGCCCTACAGGGGGCCTATGGCTACACCTTC
CASSYALQGAYGYTF
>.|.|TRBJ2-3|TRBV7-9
TGTGCCAGCAGTTACACACGGGATACGCAGTATTTT
CASSYTRDTQYF
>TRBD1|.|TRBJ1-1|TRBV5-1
TGCGCCAGCAGCTTACAGGGGTCGAACACTGAAGCTTTCTTT
CASSLQGSNTEAFF
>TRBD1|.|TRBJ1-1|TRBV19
TGTGCCAGTAGTCGGGGGGAGGGGGCGAACACTGAAGCTTTCTTT
CASSRGEGANTEAFF
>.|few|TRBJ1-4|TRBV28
TGTGCCAGCAGGCAATCGGGAGGCCTTGGAGAAAAACTGTTTTTT
CASRQSGGLGEKLFF
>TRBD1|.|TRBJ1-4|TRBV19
TGTGCCAGTACCGCGGACAGGCGTAATGAAAAACTGTTTTTT
CASTADRRNEKLFF
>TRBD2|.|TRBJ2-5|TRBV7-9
TGTGCCAGCAGCCTGGGGGCGGCTAGCGGGAACCAAGAGACCCAGTACTTC
CASSLGAASGNQETQYF
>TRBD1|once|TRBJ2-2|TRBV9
TGTGCCAGCAGCGTATCGTTGGGACAGGCCACCGGGGAGCTGTTTTTT
CASSVSLGQATGELFF
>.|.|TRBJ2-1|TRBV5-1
TGCGCCAGCAGCAGCCGGGACTGGGGGATACGGGAGCAGTTCTTC
CASSSRDWGIREQFF
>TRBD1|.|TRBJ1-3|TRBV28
TGTGCCAGCAGTCCCCCGGGACAGGGCTCTGGAAACACCATATATTTT
CASSPPGQGSGNTIYF
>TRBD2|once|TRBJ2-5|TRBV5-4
TGTGCCAGCAGCTTTACTAGCGGATTTGGAGAGACCCAGTACTTC
CASSFTSGFGETQYF
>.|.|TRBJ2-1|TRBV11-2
TGTGCCAGCAGCCCTCCCGGTGAGCAGTTCTTC
CASSPPGEQFF
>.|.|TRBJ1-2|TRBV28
TGTGCCAGCTTCAAGGGAGGGGCCTATGGCTACACCTTC
CASFKGGAYGYTF
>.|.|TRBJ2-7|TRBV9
TGTGCCAGCAGCGTAGAACAGGTCCCCTACGAGCAGTACTTC
CASSVEQVPYEQYF
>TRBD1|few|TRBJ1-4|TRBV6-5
TGTGCCAGCTCCGGACAGGGTGGAGAAAAACTGTTTTTT
CASSGQGGEKLFF
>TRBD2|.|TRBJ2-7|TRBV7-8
TGTGCCAGCAGCTTGGTTACTAGCGGAACCTACGAGCAGTACTTC
CASSLVTSGTYEQYF
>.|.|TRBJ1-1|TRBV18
TGTGCCAGCTCACCACGGGAGGGTTGGGAGTCCACTGAAGCTTTCTTT
CASSPREGWESTEAFF
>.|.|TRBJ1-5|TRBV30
TGTGCCTGGAGTACGACTAGCATGCAGCCCCAGCATTTT
CAWSTTSMQPQHF
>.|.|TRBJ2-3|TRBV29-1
TGCAGCGGAGGAGGGCTAGGCACAGATACGCAGTATTTT
CSGGGLGTDTQYF
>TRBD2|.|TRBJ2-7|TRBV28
TGTGCCAGCCAAGGACTAGCGGTTATGGAAACCGGGACTAGCTCCTACGAGCAGTACTTC
CASQGLAVMETGTSSYEQYF
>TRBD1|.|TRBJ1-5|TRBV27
TGTGCCAGCAGTGCCGGACAGGGCAATCAGCCCCAGCATTTT
CASSAGQGNQPQHF
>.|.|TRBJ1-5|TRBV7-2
TGTGCCAGCAGCTTCACAGGGCCGAATCAGCCCCAGCATTTT
CASSFTGPNQPQHF
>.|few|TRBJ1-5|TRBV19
TGTGCCAGCTGGGGGCCCCAAGGACAGCCCCAGCATTTT
CASWGPQGQPQHF
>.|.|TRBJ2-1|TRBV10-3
TGTGCCATCAGTGACCAACTAGACTTCGGGAATGAGCAGTTCTTC
CAISDQLDFGNEQFF
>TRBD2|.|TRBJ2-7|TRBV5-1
TGCGCCAGCAGCTTGGCTCTAGCGGATACCTACGAGCAGTACTTC
CASSLALADTYEQYF
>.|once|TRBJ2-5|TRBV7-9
TGTGCCAGCAGAAGAGGGGAAGAGACCCAGTACTTC
CASRRGEETQYF
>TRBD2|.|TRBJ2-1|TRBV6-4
TGTGCCAGCAGTGCCGGGCTAGCGGGAAATCATGAGCAGTTCTTC
CASSAGLAGNHEQFF